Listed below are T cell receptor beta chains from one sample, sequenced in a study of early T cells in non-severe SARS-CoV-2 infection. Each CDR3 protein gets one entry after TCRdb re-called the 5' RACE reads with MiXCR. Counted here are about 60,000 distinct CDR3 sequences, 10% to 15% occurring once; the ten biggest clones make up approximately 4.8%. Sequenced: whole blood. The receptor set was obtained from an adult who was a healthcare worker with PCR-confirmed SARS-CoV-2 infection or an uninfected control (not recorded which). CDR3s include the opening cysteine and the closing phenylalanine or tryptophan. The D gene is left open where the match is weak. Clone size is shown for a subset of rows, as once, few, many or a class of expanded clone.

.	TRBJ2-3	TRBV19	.	CASTIELGTDTQYF	TGTGCCAGTACTATAGAACTAGGCACAGATACGCAGTATTTT
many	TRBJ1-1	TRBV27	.	CASSLWQGNTEAFF	TGTGCCAGCAGTTTATGGCAGGGGAACACTGAAGCTTTCTTT
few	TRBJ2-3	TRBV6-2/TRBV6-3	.	CASRYSRGTDTQYF	TGTGCCAGCAGGTACTCTAGGGGCACAGATACGCAGTATTTT
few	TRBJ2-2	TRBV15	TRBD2	CATSRGLAGSSGGELFF	TGTGCCACCAGCAGAGGACTAGCGGGAAGTAGTGGCGGGGAGCTGTTTTTT
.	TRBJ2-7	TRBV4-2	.	CASSTRQFYEQYF	TGTGCCAGCAGTACCAGACAATTCTACGAGCAGTACTTC
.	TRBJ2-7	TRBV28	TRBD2	CASSLPSGTSYEQYF	TGTGCCAGCAGTCTACCTAGCGGGACTTCCTACGAGCAGTACTTC
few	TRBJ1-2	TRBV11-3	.	CASSPGPGYGYTF	TGTGCCAGCAGCCCCGGCCCGGGCTATGGCTACACCTTC
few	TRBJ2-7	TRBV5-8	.	CASSSRHEQYF	TGTGCCAGCAGCTCCCGTCACGAGCAGTACTTC
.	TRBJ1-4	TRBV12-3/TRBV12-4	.	CASSPTRTTNEKLFF	TGTGCCAGCAGTCCCACACGGACAACTAATGAAAAACTGTTTTTT
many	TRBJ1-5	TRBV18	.	CASSPTHLSNQPQHF	TGTGCCAGCTCACCGACACATCTTAGCAATCAGCCCCAGCATTTT
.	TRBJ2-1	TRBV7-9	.	CASTHLAQGEQFF	TGTGCCAGCACCCACCTTGCTCAGGGTGAACAGTTCTTC
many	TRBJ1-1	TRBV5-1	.	CASSLGGGTEAFF	TGCGCCAGCAGCTTGGGGGGCGGCACTGAAGCTTTCTTT
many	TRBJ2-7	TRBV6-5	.	CASSSPSRGYEQYF	TGTGCCAGCAGTAGCCCCAGTCGGGGTTACGAGCAGTACTTC
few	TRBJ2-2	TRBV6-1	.	CASSAGWAGTGELFF	TGTGCCAGCAGCGCGGGTTGGGCAGGGACCGGGGAGCTGTTTTTT
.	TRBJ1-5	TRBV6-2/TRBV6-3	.	CASSYGGTRGSPQHF	TGTGCCAGCAGTTACGGAGGCACACGTGGGAGTCCCCAGCATTTT
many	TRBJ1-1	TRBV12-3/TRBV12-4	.	CASNLGQGVTEAFF	TGTGCCAGCAACCTTGGTCAGGGAGTCACTGAAGCTTTCTTT
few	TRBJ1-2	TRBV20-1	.	CSAARSDTPYGYTF	TGCAGTGCCGCGCGGTCCGATACCCCCTATGGCTACACCTTC
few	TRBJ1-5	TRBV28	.	CASSVRSLSNQPQHF	TGTGCCAGCAGCGTACGGTCCCTTAGCAATCAGCCCCAGCATTTT
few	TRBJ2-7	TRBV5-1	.	CASSPVESYEQYF	TGCGCCAGCAGCCCTGTCGAGTCCTACGAGCAGTACTTC
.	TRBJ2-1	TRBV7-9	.	CASSFGEINEQFF	TGTGCCAGCAGCTTTGGGGAGATCAATGAGCAGTTCTTC
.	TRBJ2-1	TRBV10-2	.	CASSRANEQFF	TGCGCCAGCAGCCGGGCCAATGAGCAGTTCTTC
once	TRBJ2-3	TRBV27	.	CASSLGNTDTQYF	TGTGCCAGCAGTTTAGGGAACACAGATACGCAGTATTTT